Each of the 20 T cell receptor beta chains below was sequenced from the same sample in a study of blood T cell repertoires in COVID-19. Clones were read by immunoSEQ multiplex PCR, and TCRdb kept only the in-frame ones, dropping some. The sample carries under 250,000 clones, roughly 80% recorded once. Sequenced input: peripheral blood. Receptors were obtained from a woman aged 25-40 years who had recovered from COVID-19.

J is TRBJ2-1 and V is TRBV12-3 or TRBV12-4; the D gene is possibly TRBD1 (6 bases). Trimming shortened V by 5 bases and J by 10 bases, and 15 bases separated the two germline ends. CDR3 length: 13 amino acids. The CDR3, as DNA: TGTGCCAGCAGTGCCCACAGGGAGCGGGAGCAGTTCTTC. Translating it yields CASSAHREREQFF.

V usage is TRBV2 and J usage is TRBJ2-2; the D is unclear. Trimming removed 8 bases at V and 8 bases at J, with 6 bases between. Germline V lookup: CDR1 SNHLY, CDR2 FYNNEI. The CDR3 contains 10 residues. CDR3 sequence (DNA): TGTGCCAGCCTGTCGGGGGAGCTGTTTTTT. Encoded protein: CASLSGELFF.

The chain couples TRBV19 to TRBJ1-1; the match to TRBD1 covers 7 bases. CDR1 is LNHDA and CDR2 is SQIVND in the germline V gene (reference sequence). V lost 5 bases, J lost 6 bases, and 12 bases stayed unmatched. This CDR3 spans 15 amino acids. CDR3 sequence: CASSPWEPGGSEAFF. CDR3 bases: TGTGCCAGTAGTCCCTGGGAGCCAGGGGGATCTGAAGCTTTCTTT. The variable domain in full, completed from reference TRBV19 and TRBJ1-1, reads DGGITQSPKYLFRKEGQNVTLSCEQNLNHDAMYWYRQDPGQGLRLIYYSQIVNDFQKGDIAEGYSVSREKKESFPLTVTSAQKNPTAFYLCASSPWEPGGSEAFFGQGTRLTVV.

In this sample, this clone turned up once. J is TRBJ2-2 and V is TRBV19; 9 bases align to TRBD1. V shed 8 bases and J 6 bases; nucleotides not matched to a gene: 10. This CDR3 spans 15 amino acids. In germline, CDR1 is LNHDA, CDR2 SQIVND (reference sequence). This CDR3 is CASSQQGALAGELFF. The CDR3 DNA reads as TGTGCCAGTTCGCAACAGGGGGCGCTCGCCGGGGAGCTGTTTTTT. Full variable domain (outside the CDR3, taken from reference TRBV19 and TRBJ2-2): DGGITQSPKYLFRKEGQNVTLSCEQNLNHDAMYWYRQDPGQGLRLIYYSQIVNDFQKGDIAEGYSVSREKKESFPLTVTSAQKNPTAFYLCASSQQGALAGELFFGEGSRLTVL.

V usage is TRBV28 and J usage is TRBJ2-1; the match to TRBD1 covers 10 bases. The germline V gene encodes CDR1 MDHEN and CDR2 SYDVKM. Trimming cost V 5 bases and J 5 bases; bases outside gene matches: 6. This CDR3 comprises 15 residues. The CDR3 DNA sequence: TGTGCCAGCAGTGTCCGGGACAGGGGAAACAATGAGCAGTTCTTC. Amino acid sequence: CASSVRDRGNNEQFF. The variable domain in full, with the rest retrieved from reference TRBV28 and TRBJ2-1, is DVKVTQSSRYLVKRTGEKVFLECVQDMDHENMFWYRQDPGLGLRLIYFSYDVKMKEKGDIPEGYSVSREKKERFSLILESASTNQTSMYLCASSVRDRGNNEQFFGPGTRLTVL.

The gene calls are TRBV5-1 and TRBJ2-4; no reliable D call. The CDR3 extends over 14 amino acids. The germline CDR1 and CDR2 sequences are SGHRS and YFSETQ. Trimming shortened V by 0 bases and J by 1 base, and 5 bases separated the two germline ends. This chain's CDR3 is CASSLAEAKNIQYF. DNA for the CDR3: TGCGCCAGCAGCTTGGCTGAGGCCAAAAACATTCAGTACTTC.

The chain is built from TRBV11-2 and TRBJ2-1; D unresolved. This CDR3 region has 14 residues. Between the trimmed V and J ends, which lost 0 bases and 2 bases, there was a span of 5 bases. CDR1 SGHAT and CDR2 FQNNGV come from the germline V gene. CDR3 coding DNA: TGTGCCAGCAGCTTAGAATCAGCCTACAATGAGCAGTTCTTC. It encodes CASSLESAYNEQFF.

The V and J genes are TRBV9 and TRBJ2-2; 14 nucleotides match TRBD2. From germline, CDR1 is SGDLS and CDR2 YYNGEE. The CDR3 is 20 amino acids. V trimming: 0 bases; J trimming: 8 bases; junction bases outside the gene matches: 15. The CDR3, as DNA: TGTGCCAGCAGCGTAGAGTACGGGGCCGGACTAGCGGGAGGATTTGGGGAGCTGTTTTTT. As protein: CASSVEYGAGLAGGFGELFF.

The chain carries TRBV5-4 and TRBJ2-2, with 7 bases aligning to TRBD1. From germline, CDR1 is SGHNT and CDR2 YYREEE (reference sequence). The CDR3 is made up of 15 amino acids. V lost 0 bases and J lost 4; bases outside the gene matches: 3. The CDR3 spells CASSLAGQITGELFF. CDR3 nucleotide sequence: TGTGCCAGCAGCTTGGCGGGACAGATCACCGGGGAGCTGTTTTTT.

This rearrangement joins TRBV9 to TRBJ2-1; no clear D gene. Germline V gene lookup returns CDR1 SGDLS and CDR2 YYNGEE. V lost 0 bases and J 0 bases, leaving 7 bases between the germline ends. CDR3 length equals 15 residues. The DNA of the CDR3 is TGTGCCAGCAGCGTAGCTACGAGCTCCTACAATGAGCAGTTCTTC. This translates into CASSVATSSYNEQFF.

The chain recombines TRBV5-1 with TRBJ1-6; the D is unclear. Deletions cut 0 bases from V and 8 bases from J, with 9 bases between. Looked up from germline, CDR1 is SGHRS and CDR2 is YFSETQ. This CDR3 is 14 amino acids long. Written as DNA, the CDR3 is TGCGCCAGCAGCTTGGGGTACGAGGATTCACCCCTCCACTTT. It is translated as CASSLGYEDSPLHF. The full variable domain, in which reference TRBV5-1 and TRBJ1-6 provide the parts outside the CDR3, is KAGVTQTPRYLIKTRGQQVTLSCSPISGHRSVSWYQQTPGQGLQFLFEYFSETQRNKGNFPGRFSGRQFSNSRSEMNVSTLELGDSALYLCASSLGYEDSPLHFGNGTRLTVT.

The gene calls are TRBV11-2 and TRBJ2-3, with a tentative D call TRBD2 (5 bases). V lost 3 bases and J 0 bases, leaving 10 bases between the germline ends. This CDR3 has 15 amino acids. The germline CDR1 and CDR2 sequences are SGHAT and FQNNGV. CDR3 DNA: TGTGCCAGCAGCTTCAACAGCGGTAGCACAGATACGCAGTATTTT. It is translated as CASSFNSGSTDTQYF.

The chain links TRBV4-1 to TRBJ2-2; TRBD2 matches at 13 bases. V was pared by 3 bases and J by 2 bases, with 6 bases of the junction left unmatched. The V gene's germline CDR1 is MGHRA and CDR2 YSYEKL. The length of the CDR3 is 18 residues. Here the CDR3 reads CASSHQLAGGPNTGELFF. DNA of the CDR3: TGCGCCAGCAGCCACCAACTAGCGGGAGGGCCTAACACCGGGGAGCTGTTTTTT.

This CDR3 reads CAWSASGNSYEQYF. In nucleotides, the CDR3 is TGTGCCTGGAGTGCTAGCGGGAACTCCTACGAGCAGTACTTC. The rearrangement uses TRBV30 and TRBJ2-7, with 9 bases that match TRBD2. The V gene's germline CDR1 is GTSNPN and CDR2 SVGIG (reference sequence). With V trimmed by 1 base and J by 0 bases, 1 base remained unmatched. This CDR3 is 14 amino acids long.

The chain recombines TRBV5-1 with TRBJ1-4, with 9 nucleotides matching TRBD1. This CDR3 region has 19 residues. Germline CDR1 SGHRS, CDR2 YFSETQ. V shed 0 bases, J shed 0 bases, and the junction held 9 bases outside the gene matches. CDR3 DNA sequence: TGCGCCAGCAGCTTGGAGGGGACAGGGTCGGCTGCAACTAATGAAAAACTGTTTTTT. Protein: CASSLEGTGSAATNEKLFF.

The chain has TRBV21-1 and TRBJ2-7; the tabulated D call, TRBD2, remains unverified against the DNA. TRBV21-1 is tagged as a pseudogene. The CDR3 sequence is 16 residues long. CDR3 sequence reads: CASSKNPRVYRGVWYF. In DNA, the CDR3 is TGTGCCAGCAGCAAAAACCCCCGCGTTTACCGGGGGGTGTGGTACTTC.

The chain uses TRBV6-5 and TRBJ1-4; TRBD1 matches 10 bases. The CDR3 is 15 residues long. CDR1 and CDR2 from the germline V gene are MNHEY and SVGAGI. J gave up 7 bases and V 3 bases, and 5 bases lay outside the gene matches. CDR3 sequence: CASSYEGQGSEKLFF. Here the CDR3 DNA reads TGTGCCAGCAGTTATGAGGGACAGGGGTCTGAAAAACTGTTTTTT.

The chain uses TRBV10-3 and TRBJ1-2; 7 nucleotides match TRBD1. The V gene's germline CDR1 is ENHRY and CDR2 SYGVKD. This CDR3 is 15 amino acids long. V dropped 3 bases and J dropped 6; count of bases not matched to a gene: 10. CDR3 sequence reads: CAISDLGAGGNGYTF. The CDR3 DNA reads as TGTGCCATCAGTGATCTCGGGGCAGGGGGAAATGGCTACACCTTC.

The rearrangement uses TRBV18 and TRBJ2-1; TRBD2 might be the D (7 bases). Trimming cost V 0 bases and J 10 bases, with 13 bases left between them. Germline V gives CDR1 KGHSH, CDR2 LQKENI. The CDR3 length is 14 residues. This chain's CDR3 is CASSPPNGRGEQFF. The DNA of the CDR3 is TGTGCCAGCTCACCACCTAATGGGAGGGGGGAGCAGTTCTTC.

This rearrangement joins TRBV5-1 to TRBJ2-1; 8 positions agree with TRBD2. Germline V lookup: CDR1 SGHRS, CDR2 YFSETQ. This CDR3 has 15 amino acids. The ends lost 1 base at V and 6 bases at J; junction bases unmatched: 6. The CDR3 DNA reads as TGCGCCAGCAGCTTGCTTTCGCGGGAGGTCAATGAGCAGTTCTTC. Residues: CASSLLSREVNEQFF.